Listed here is a single T cell receptor (beta chain). Germline CDR1 reads SQVTM; CDR2 reads ANQGSEA. The CDR3 is made up of 12 amino acids. V gave up 3 bases and J gave up 0 bases, with 5 bases separating them. This specimen comes from a study of tumor-infiltrating lymphocytes in localized non-small cell lung cancer. This table comes from immunoSEQ multiplex PCR, and its TCRdb copy is limited to in-frame clones, with some not included. The data show over 10,000 clones, 80% to 90% seen once. The chain uses TRBV29-1 and TRBJ1-1, with D unclear. The specimen was uninvolved lung tissue not adjacent to the tumor. This clonotype originated in a human donor with non-small cell lung cancer. CDR3 nucleotides: TGCAGCGTTGACATTATGAACACTGAAGCTTTCTTT. Protein product: CSVDIMNTEAFF.